Below, one T cell receptor beta chain is given with its context. The CDR3 spans 16 residues. V lost 4 bases, J lost 9 bases, and 15 bases stayed unmatched. Germline CDR1 and CDR2: MDHEN and SYDVKM. This entry belongs to a study of blood T cell repertoires in COVID-19. Across the whole study: Spain, Italy and the United States supplied samples that represented acute and convalescent COVID-19.

As originally analysed: For nucleated cells, counts were estimated from reference gene primer amplification. The method was immunoSEQ multiplex PCR; TCRdb's version includes in-frame clones alone and lacks a portion of them. V and J calls plus clone size are reproduced from that table; the DNA served to infer D and trimming. The table lists more than 300,000 clones, approximately 89% of them singletons. The TCR comes from a woman aged 30 to 39 with COVID-19, enrolled during active disease. The gene calls are TRBV28 and TRBJ2-1; 7 bases match TRBD1. The sample was peripheral blood. In DNA form, the CDR3 reads TGTGCCAGCAGTTCCCCTCCGGGACAGAGGGGTGGTGAGCAGTTCTTC. Its translation is CASSSPPGQRGGEQFF.